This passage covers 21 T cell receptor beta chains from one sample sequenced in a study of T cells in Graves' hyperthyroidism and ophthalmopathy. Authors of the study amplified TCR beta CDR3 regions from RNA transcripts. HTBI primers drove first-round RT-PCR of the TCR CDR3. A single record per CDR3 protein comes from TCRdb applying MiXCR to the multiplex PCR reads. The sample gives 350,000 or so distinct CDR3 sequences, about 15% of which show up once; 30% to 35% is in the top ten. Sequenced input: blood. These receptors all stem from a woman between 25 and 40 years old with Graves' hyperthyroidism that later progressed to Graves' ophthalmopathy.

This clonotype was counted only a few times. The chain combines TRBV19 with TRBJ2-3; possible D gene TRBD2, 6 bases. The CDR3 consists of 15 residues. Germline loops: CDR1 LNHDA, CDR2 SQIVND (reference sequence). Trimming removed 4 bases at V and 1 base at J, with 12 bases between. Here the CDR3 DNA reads TGTGCCAGTAGTAGGGGCGGGACCGGCACAGATACGCAGTATTTT. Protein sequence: CASSRGGTGTDTQYF.

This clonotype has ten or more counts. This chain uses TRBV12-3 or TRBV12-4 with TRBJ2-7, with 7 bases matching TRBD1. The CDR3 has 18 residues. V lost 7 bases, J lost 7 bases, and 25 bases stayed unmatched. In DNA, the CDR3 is TGTGCCAGCACATCCCCGCCCAAGCTCCGGGACAGAGGGCGGGAGCAGTACTTC. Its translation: CASTSPPKLRDRGREQYF.

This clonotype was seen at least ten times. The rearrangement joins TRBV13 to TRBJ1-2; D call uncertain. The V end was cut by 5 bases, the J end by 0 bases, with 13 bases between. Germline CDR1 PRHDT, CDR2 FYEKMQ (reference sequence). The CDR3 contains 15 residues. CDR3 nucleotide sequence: TGTGCCAGCAGCCTGACCGAAAGCTCTAACTATGGCTACACCTTC. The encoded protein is CASSLTESSNYGYTF.

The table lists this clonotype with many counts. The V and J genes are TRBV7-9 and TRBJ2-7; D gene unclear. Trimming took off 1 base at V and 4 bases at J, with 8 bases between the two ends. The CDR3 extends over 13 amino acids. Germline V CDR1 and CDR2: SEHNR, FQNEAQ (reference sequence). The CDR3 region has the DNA TGTGCCAGCAGCTTAGATACTGGGTACGAGCAGTACTTC. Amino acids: CASSLDTGYEQYF.

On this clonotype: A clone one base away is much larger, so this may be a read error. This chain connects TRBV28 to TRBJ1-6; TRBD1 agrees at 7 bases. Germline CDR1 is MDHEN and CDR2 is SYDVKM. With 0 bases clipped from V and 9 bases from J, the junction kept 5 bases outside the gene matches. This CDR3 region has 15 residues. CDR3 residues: CASSLWGQTSSPLHF. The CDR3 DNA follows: TGTGCCAGCAGTTTATGGGGACAGACTTCTTCACCCCTCCACTTT.

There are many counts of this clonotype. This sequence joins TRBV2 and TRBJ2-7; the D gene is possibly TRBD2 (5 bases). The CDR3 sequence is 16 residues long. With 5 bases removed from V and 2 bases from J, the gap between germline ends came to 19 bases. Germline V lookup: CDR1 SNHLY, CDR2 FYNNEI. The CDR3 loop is CASSRIERPLTYEQYF. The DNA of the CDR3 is TGTGCCAGCAGTAGAATAGAGCGGCCCTTAACCTACGAGCAGTACTTC.

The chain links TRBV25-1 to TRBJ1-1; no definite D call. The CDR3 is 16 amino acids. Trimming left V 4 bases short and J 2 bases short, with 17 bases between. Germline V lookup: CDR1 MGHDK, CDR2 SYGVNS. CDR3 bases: TGTGCCAGCAGTGCGGGTAGTGGAACGTTAAACACTGAAGCTTTCTTT. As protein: CASSAGSGTLNTEAFF.

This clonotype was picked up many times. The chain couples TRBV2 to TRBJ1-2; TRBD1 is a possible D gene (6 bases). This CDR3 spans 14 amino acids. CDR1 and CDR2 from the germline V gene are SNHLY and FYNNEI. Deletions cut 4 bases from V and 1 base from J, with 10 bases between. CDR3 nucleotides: TGTGCCAGCAGTGGGACAGTGCTTAACTATGGCTACACCTTC. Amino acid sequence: CASSGTVLNYGYTF.

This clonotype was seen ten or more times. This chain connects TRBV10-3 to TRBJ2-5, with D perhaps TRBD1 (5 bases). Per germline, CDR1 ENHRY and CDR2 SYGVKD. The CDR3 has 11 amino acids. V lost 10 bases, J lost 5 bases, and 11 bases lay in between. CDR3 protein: CATRVQETQYF. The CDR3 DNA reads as TGTGCCACCAGGGTACAGGAGACCCAGTACTTC.

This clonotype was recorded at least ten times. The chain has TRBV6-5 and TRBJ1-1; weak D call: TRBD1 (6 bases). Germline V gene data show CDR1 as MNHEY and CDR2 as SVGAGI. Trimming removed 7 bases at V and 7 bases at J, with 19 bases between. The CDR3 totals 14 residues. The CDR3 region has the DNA TGTGCCAGCAATTTTGGTTGGGGGGCTAGTGAAGCTTTCTTT. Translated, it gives CASNFGWGASEAFF.

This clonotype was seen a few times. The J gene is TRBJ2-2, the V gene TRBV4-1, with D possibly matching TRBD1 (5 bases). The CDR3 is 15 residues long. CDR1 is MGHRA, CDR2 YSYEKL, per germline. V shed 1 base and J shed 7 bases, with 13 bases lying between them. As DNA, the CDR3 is TGCGCCAGCAGCCAAGTCACCCAGGGAATCGGGGAGCTGTTTTTT. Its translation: CASSQVTQGIGELFF.

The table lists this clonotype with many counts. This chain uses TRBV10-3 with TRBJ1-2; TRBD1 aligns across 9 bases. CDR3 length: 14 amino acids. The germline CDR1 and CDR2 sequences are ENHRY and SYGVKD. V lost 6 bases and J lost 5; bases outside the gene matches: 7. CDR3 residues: CAISPTGQGYGYTF. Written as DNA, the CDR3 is TGTGCCATCAGCCCCACGGGACAGGGATATGGCTACACCTTC.

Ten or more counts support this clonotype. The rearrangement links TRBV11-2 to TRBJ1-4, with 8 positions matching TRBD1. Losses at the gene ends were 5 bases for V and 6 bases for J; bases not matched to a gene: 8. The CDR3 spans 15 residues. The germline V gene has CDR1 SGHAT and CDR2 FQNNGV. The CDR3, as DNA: TGTGCCAGCAGCGCCCGACAGGGGATGGATGAAAAACTGTTTTTT. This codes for CASSARQGMDEKLFF.

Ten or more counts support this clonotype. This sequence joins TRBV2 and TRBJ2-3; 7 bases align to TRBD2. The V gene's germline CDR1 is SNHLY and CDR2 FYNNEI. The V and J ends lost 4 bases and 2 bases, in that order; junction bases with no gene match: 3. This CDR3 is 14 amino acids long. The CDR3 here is CASSVLAVTDTQYF. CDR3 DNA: TGTGCCAGCAGTGTGCTAGCGGTCACAGATACGCAGTATTTT.

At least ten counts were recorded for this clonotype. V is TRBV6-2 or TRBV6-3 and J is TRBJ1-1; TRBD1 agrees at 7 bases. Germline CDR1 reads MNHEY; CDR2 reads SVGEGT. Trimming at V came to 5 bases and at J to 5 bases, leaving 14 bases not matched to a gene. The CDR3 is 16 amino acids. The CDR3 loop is CASSLRQGYRRTEAFF. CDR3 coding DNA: TGTGCCAGCAGTCTGAGACAGGGTTATCGAAGGACTGAAGCTTTCTTT.

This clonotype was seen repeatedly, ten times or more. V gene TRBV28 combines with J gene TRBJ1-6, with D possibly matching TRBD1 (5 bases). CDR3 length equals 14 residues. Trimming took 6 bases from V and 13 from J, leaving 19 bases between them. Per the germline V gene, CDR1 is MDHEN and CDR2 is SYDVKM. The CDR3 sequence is CASSTLYGTGPLHF. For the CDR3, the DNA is TGTGCCAGCAGCACCCTCTATGGGACGGGGCCCCTCCACTTT.

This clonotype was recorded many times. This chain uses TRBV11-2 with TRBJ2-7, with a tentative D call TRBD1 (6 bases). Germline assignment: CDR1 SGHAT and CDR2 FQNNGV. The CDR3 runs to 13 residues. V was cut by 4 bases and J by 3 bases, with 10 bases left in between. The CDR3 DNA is TGTGCCAGCAGCTGGACAGATAGCTACGAGCAGTACTTC. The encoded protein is CASSWTDSYEQYF.

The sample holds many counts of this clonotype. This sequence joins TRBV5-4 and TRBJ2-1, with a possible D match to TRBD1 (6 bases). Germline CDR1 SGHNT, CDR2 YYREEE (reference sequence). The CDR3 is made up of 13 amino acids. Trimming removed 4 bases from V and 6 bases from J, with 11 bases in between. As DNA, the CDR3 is TGTGCCAGCAGCATAGACAGGCTCAATGAGCAGTTCTTC. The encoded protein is CASSIDRLNEQFF.

CDR3 coding DNA: TGTGCCAGTAGGGGGCTCGGGACACTTGAAGCTTTCTTT. Its protein is CASRGLGTLEAFF. This chain connects TRBV19 to TRBJ1-1; D possibly corresponds to TRBD1 (6 bases). V lost 6 bases, J lost 7 bases, and 15 bases lay in between. This CDR3 region has 13 residues. Germline lookup yields CDR1 LNHDA and CDR2 SQIVND (reference sequence).

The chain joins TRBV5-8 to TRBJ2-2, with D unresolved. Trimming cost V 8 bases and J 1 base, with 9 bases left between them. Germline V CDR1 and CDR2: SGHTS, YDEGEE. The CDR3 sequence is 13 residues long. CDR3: CARRALNTGELFF. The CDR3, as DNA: TGTGCCAGGAGAGCCCTGAACACCGGGGAGCTGTTTTTT. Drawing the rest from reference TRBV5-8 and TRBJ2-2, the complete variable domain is EAGVTQSPTHLIKTRGQQATLRCSPISGHTSVYWYQQALGLGLQFLLWYDEGEERNRGNFPPRFSGRQFPNYSSELNVNALELEDSALYLCARRALNTGELFFGEGSRLTVL.

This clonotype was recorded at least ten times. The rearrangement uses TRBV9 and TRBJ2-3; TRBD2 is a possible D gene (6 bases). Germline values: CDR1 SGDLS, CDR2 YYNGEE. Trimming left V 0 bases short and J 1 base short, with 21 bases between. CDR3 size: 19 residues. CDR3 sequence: CASSVDVGPPGGGTDTQYF. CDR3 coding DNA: TGTGCCAGCAGCGTAGATGTGGGGCCGCCCGGAGGGGGCACAGATACGCAGTATTTT.